Included here is one T cell receptor (beta chain) sequence, with context. TCRdb independently ran MiXCR on the 5' RACE reads; one entry per CDR3 protein. The profile covers about 59,000 distinct CDR3 sequences, with 13% appearing a single time and roughly 10% taken by the ten largest. This sample is drawn from a study of early T cells in non-severe SARS-CoV-2 infection. The germline V and J ends were trimmed by 4 bases and 1 base, with 6 bases remaining between them. This CDR3 contains 13 residues. Per the germline V gene, CDR1 is SGHDT and CDR2 is YYEEEE. The V gene is TRBV5-6, the J gene TRBJ1-3; D is unresolved. The receptor comes from an adult who was a healthcare worker with PCR-confirmed SARS-CoV-2 infection or an uninfected control (not recorded which). This material consisted of whole blood, taken at baseline. The CDR3 nucleotides are TGTGCCAGCAGCGCTCCATCTGGAAACACCATATATTTT. Amino acids: CASSAPSGNTIYF.